These 30 T cell receptor beta chains share one sample of origin, sequenced in a study of blood T cells in healthy people across ages. Primed by a sample-barcoded 5' primer and a J-beta primer mix, a second PCR proceeded for 7 to 11 cycles. TCRdb re-analysed the 5' RACE reads in MiXCR, keeping a single row per CDR3 protein. The table shows 750,000 to 950,000 distinct CDR3 sequences, with 25% to 30% occurring only once. Another study also made use of these data, one on T cells of mothers and their children.

The sequencing sample was made of blood. The receptors derive from a woman between 40 and 55 years old in good health.

This clonotype was seen a handful of times. This chain connects TRBV11-1 to TRBJ2-1, with a tentative D call TRBD1 (5 bases). The CDR3 length is 16 residues. CDR1 and CDR2 from the germline V gene are SGHAT and FQDESV (reference sequence). Trimming stripped 0 bases from V and 2 bases from J, with 11 bases between. CDR3 amino acids: CASSLAAGLAYNEQFF. The CDR3 DNA reads as TGTGCCAGCAGCTTAGCGGCAGGGTTAGCCTACAATGAGCAGTTCTTC.

This clonotype was seen a few times. CDR3 bases: TGTGCCAGCAGAATACTTACAGGGGGTGAAGCTTTCTTT. This codes for CASRILTGGEAFF. The V gene is TRBV12-3 or TRBV12-4, the J gene TRBJ1-1; 8 positions match TRBD1. The CDR3 sequence is 13 residues long. J was trimmed by 7 bases and V by 6 bases; bases with no gene match: 7.

On this clonotype itself: A much larger clonotype is one base distant, so this may be a read error. V is TRBV18 and J is TRBJ2-6; a weak D match, TRBD2 (5 bases). This CDR3 spans 15 amino acids. Germline V gene sequence: CDR1 KGHSH, CDR2 LQKENI. The CDR3 region is CVSSPPRAGANVLTF. The CDR3 bases are TGTGTCAGCTCACCACCGAGGGCGGGGGCCAACGTCCTGACTTTC.

This clonotype was seen more than once but under ten times. This rearrangement joins TRBV5-1 to TRBJ2-2, with D perhaps matching TRBD2 (6 bases). V lost 4 bases, J lost 4 bases, and 14 bases lay in between. The CDR3 extends over 15 amino acids. From germline, CDR1 is SGHRS and CDR2 YFSETQ. The CDR3 loop reads CASSPGVRGTGELFF. CDR3 nucleotide sequence: TGCGCCAGCAGCCCGGGGGTGCGAGGCACCGGGGAGCTGTTTTTT.

This clonotype was picked up a small number of times. The chain links TRBV20-1 to TRBJ1-6, with D possibly being TRBD1 (5 bases). V was clipped by 3 bases and J by 0 bases, with 6 bases between them. From germline, CDR1 is DFQATT and CDR2 SNEGSKA (reference sequence). CDR3 length: 14 amino acids. The chain's CDR3 is CSASDSSYNSPLHF. The DNA of the CDR3 is TGCAGTGCTAGTGACAGCTCCTATAATTCACCCCTCCACTTT.

Remarks on this clonotype: A much larger clone is a single base away; this may be a read error. The rearrangement joins TRBV7-2 to TRBJ2-4; TRBD1 agrees at 12 bases. J was trimmed by 0 bases and V by 5 bases; bases with no gene match: 11. The CDR3 has 19 residues. Germline CDR1 and CDR2: SGHTA and FQGNSA. CDR3 protein: CASSRIRDRGHLAKNIQYF. The CDR3 DNA is TGTGCCAGCAGCCGAATCCGGGACAGGGGGCACCTAGCCAAAAACATTCAGTACTTC.

The chain combines TRBV4-1 with TRBJ2-7; tentatively, D is TRBD2 (7 bases). The last part of the DNA fits TRBJ2-5 better; the J call may be wrong. The CDR3 loop spans 15 amino acids. Per the germline V gene, CDR1 is MGHRA and CDR2 is YSYEKL. This chain's CDR3 is CASSQAGEGAETQYF. The CDR3 nucleotides read TGCGCCAGCAGCCAGGCAGGGGAGGGAGCGGAGACCCAGTACTTC.

On this clonotype itself: Germline and junction disagree at one end, which may indicate a read error. The chain is built from TRBV7-2 and TRBJ2-5; the D is unclear. This CDR3 has 14 amino acids. Germline V gives CDR1 SGHTA, CDR2 FQGNSA. The chain's CDR3 is CAGSRMQFGETQYF. The CDR3 nucleotides are TGTGCCGGCAGCCGAATGCAGTTCGGAGAGACCCAGTACTTC.

V usage is TRBV27 and J usage is TRBJ2-1; TRBD2 is a possible D gene (6 bases). Germline CDR1 MNHEY, CDR2 SMNVEV (reference sequence). The length of the CDR3 is 16 residues. The V end lost 0 bases, the J end lost 5 bases, and 14 bases lay between the germline ends. The CDR3 nucleotides are TGTGCCAGCAGTTTATCCCTGTGGAGGGTGGACAATGAGCAGTTCTTC. It encodes CASSLSLWRVDNEQFF.

This rearrangement joins TRBV5-1 to TRBJ1-1; 7 bases fit TRBD1. The CDR3 has 15 residues. V shed 4 bases, J shed 3 bases, and the junction held 9 bases outside the gene matches. CDR1 is SGHRS, CDR2 YFSETQ, per germline. The CDR3 is CASSGPRDRDTEAFF. CDR3 sequence (DNA): TGCGCCAGCAGCGGACCTAGGGACAGAGACACTGAAGCTTTCTTT.

This sequence joins TRBV20-1 and TRBJ2-3; perhaps D is TRBD1 or TRBD2 (6 bases each). Looked up from germline, CDR1 is DFQATT and CDR2 is SNEGSKA (reference sequence). V was cut by 3 bases and J by 3 bases, with 19 bases left in between. There are 16 residues in the CDR3. The DNA of the CDR3 is TGCAGTGCTAGGGCGGTGGACAGCGGGTCGACAGATACGCAGTATTTT. It translates to CSARAVDSGSTDTQYF.

The sample holds many counts of this clonotype. The chain joins TRBV27 to TRBJ2-1; 10 bases map to TRBD1. The CDR3 sequence is 15 residues long. Germline trimming cut 5 bases from V and 7 bases from J; bases unmatched to any gene: 8. Germline V gene lookup returns CDR1 MNHEY and CDR2 SMNVEV (reference sequence). Here the CDR3 DNA reads TGTGCCAGCAGTCCTCGACAGGGGGCTAATAATGAGCAGTTCTTC. As protein: CASSPRQGANNEQFF.

This clonotype has just a few counts. The chain carries TRBV25-1 and TRBJ2-3, with 11 bases that match TRBD1. Germline CDR1 reads MGHDK; CDR2 reads SYGVNS. The V segment lost 3 bases and the J segment 5 bases; nucleotides outside the gene matches: 10. The CDR3 extends over 17 amino acids. In nucleotides, the CDR3 is TGTGCCAGCAGTGATCTCGGACAGGGGGCGCCCAGAGATACGCAGTATTTT. It specifies CASSDLGQGAPRDTQYF.

This clonotype was recorded at least ten times. The J gene is TRBJ2-7, the V gene TRBV5-1, with D perhaps TRBD2 (6 bases). Germline lookup yields CDR1 SGHRS and CDR2 YFSETQ. The CDR3 totals 15 residues. Trimming removed 4 bases at V and 3 bases at J, with 17 bases between. The CDR3 DNA reads as TGCGCCAGCAGCGCGGGACTCTCGGGGGACTACGAGCAGTACTTC. It is translated as CASSAGLSGDYEQYF. Complete variable domain (other parts from reference TRBV5-1 and TRBJ2-7): KAGVTQTPRYLIKTRGQQVTLSCSPISGHRSVSWYQQTPGQGLQFLFEYFSETQRNKGNFPGRFSGRQFSNSRSEMNVSTLELGDSALYLCASSAGLSGDYEQYFGPGTRLTVT.

The chain links TRBV5-6 to TRBJ2-2, with D uncertain. The germline CDR1 and CDR2 sequences are SGHDT and YYEEEE. Trimming pared 4 bases from V and 5 bases from J, leaving 12 bases between. The CDR3 loop spans 14 amino acids. The CDR3 nucleotides are TGTGCCAGCAGCCCACCAGGTCGTACCGGGGAGCTGTTTTTT. Amino acids: CASSPPGRTGELFF.

The chain recombines TRBV7-2 with TRBJ1-1, with D perhaps TRBD1 (6 bases). The CDR3 spans 15 residues. Germline CDR1 is SGHTA and CDR2 is FQGNSA. Trimming took off 5 bases at V and 0 bases at J, with 13 bases between the two ends. The CDR3, as DNA: TGTGCCAGCAGCCCCCGTCGGACAGTGAACACTGAAGCTTTCTTT. It is translated as CASSPRRTVNTEAFF.

This clonotype was recorded many times. The V call is TRBV14, the J call TRBJ1-5, with D possibly TRBD1 on 5 matching bases. The CDR3 sequence is 12 residues long. Germline CDR1 SGHDN, CDR2 FVKESK. The V end was cut by 4 bases, the J end by 9 bases, with 10 bases between. CDR3 sequence (DNA): TGTGCCAGCAGCCCCACGGGGGGGCCCCAGCATTTT. Its translation is CASSPTGGPQHF.

The chain couples TRBV9 to TRBJ2-7; no definite D call. The V end lost 0 bases, the J end lost 1 base, and 8 bases lay between the germline ends. The CDR3 covers 14 residues. Germline V CDR1 and CDR2: SGDLS, YYNGEE. The CDR3 bases are TGTGCCAGCAGCGTAGCAATAGGGTCCTACGAGCAGTACTTC. Translating it yields CASSVAIGSYEQYF.

As regards this clonotype: Mismatch with germline at one junction end may stem from a read error. The chain couples TRBV6-7 to TRBJ1-2; TRBD1 is a possible D gene (5 bases). TRBV6-7 is noted as an ORF with a role that remains uncertain. The CDR3 length is 14 residues. For the CDR3, the DNA is TGTGCCGGCACCCAAGTGGGACCGGTTTATGGTTACACCTTC. It is translated as CAGTQVGPVYGYTF.

This clonotype showed up just a few times. The chain joins TRBV5-1 to TRBJ2-4; TRBD1 aligns across 7 bases. J was trimmed by 8 bases and V by 2 bases; bases with no gene match: 10. CDR3 length equals 15 residues. The germline V gene encodes CDR1 SGHRS and CDR2 YFSETQ. The CDR3 here is CASSFGTAIGDIQYF. The CDR3 DNA is TGCGCCAGCAGCTTCGGGACAGCGATAGGGGACATTCAGTACTTC.

J is TRBJ2-7 and V is TRBV5-1; 10 bases map to TRBD1. CDR1 and CDR2 from the germline V gene are SGHRS and YFSETQ. The CDR3 contains 18 residues. The V and J ends lost 4 bases and 2 bases, in that order; junction bases with no gene match: 15. The CDR3 nucleotides read TGCGCCAGCAGCCTTGACCGGGACAGGGGCAGGTCGCCCTACGAGCAGTACTTC. Protein sequence: CASSLDRDRGRSPYEQYF. Complete variable domain (other parts from reference TRBV5-1 and TRBJ2-7): KAGVTQTPRYLIKTRGQQVTLSCSPISGHRSVSWYQQTPGQGLQFLFEYFSETQRNKGNFPGRFSGRQFSNSRSEMNVSTLELGDSALYLCASSLDRDRGRSPYEQYFGPGTRLTVT.

Only a few counts were recorded for this clonotype. The chain joins TRBV28 to TRBJ1-1, with D hard to call. The CDR3 is made up of 12 amino acids. Looked up from germline, CDR1 is MDHEN and CDR2 is SYDVKM. V lost 2 bases, J lost 10 bases, and 11 bases lay in between. CDR3: CASSLPERVAFF. The CDR3 DNA sequence: TGTGCCAGCAGTTTACCCGAAAGGGTAGCTTTCTTT.

For this clonotype: Because the CDR3's place on the DNA is in doubt, the DNA is left out and the CDR3 is given as listed by TCRdb. V usage is TRBV12-3 or TRBV12-4 and J usage is TRBJ1-1; the tabulated D call, TRBD1, remains unverified against the DNA. Counting both end residues, the CDR3 totals 14 amino acids. The CDR3 sequence is CASSQFGAGTEAFF.

The chain has TRBV5-6 and TRBJ2-4; D may be TRBD1 (6 bases). Per the germline V gene, CDR1 is SGHDT and CDR2 is YYEEEE. The CDR3 is 18 amino acids. V lost 0 bases and J 1 base, leaving 17 bases between the germline ends. CDR3 in amino acids: CASSLGGRGARAKNIQYF. The CDR3 coding sequence is TGTGCCAGCAGCTTGGGGGGGCGAGGGGCGCGGGCCAAAAACATTCAGTACTTC.

Comment on this clonotype: A much larger clone lies a single base off, so this may be a read error. The V gene is TRBV27, the J gene TRBJ2-7; TRBD1 matches at 9 bases. Germline lookup yields CDR1 MNHEY and CDR2 SMNVEV (reference sequence). The CDR3 runs to 13 residues. The CDR3, as DNA: TGTGTCAGCAATCGACAGGGGGCCTACGAGCAGTACTTC. Protein sequence: CVSNRQGAYEQYF.

The gene calls are TRBV18 and TRBJ1-3, with D uncertain. V dropped 6 bases and J dropped 3 bases, with 6 bases sitting between them. Germline V gives CDR1 KGHSH, CDR2 LQKENI. CDR3 length: 12 amino acids. In DNA form, the CDR3 reads TGTGCCAGCTCCGAAAATGGAAACACCATATATTTT. Its protein is CASSENGNTIYF.

Only a few counts were recorded for this clonotype. The chain links TRBV6-1 to TRBJ2-5; D unclear. The CDR3 extends over 14 amino acids. Germline values: CDR1 MNHNS, CDR2 SASEGT. V lost 6 bases and J 2 bases, leaving 13 bases between the germline ends. For the CDR3, the DNA is TGTGCCAGCAGGAGGATCCCACTACAAGAGACCCAGTACTTC. Encoded protein: CASRRIPLQETQYF.

The chain is built from TRBV5-1 and TRBJ1-2; weak D call: TRBD1 (6 bases). The length of the CDR3 is 16 residues. CDR1 and CDR2 (germline): SGHRS, YFSETQ. Trimming shortened V by 0 bases and J by 8 bases, and 20 bases separated the two germline ends. CDR3 DNA sequence: TGCGCCAGCAGCTTGGTGGGGACACGCGGGGCGCCAGGCTACACCTTC. This gives the protein CASSLVGTRGAPGYTF. Full variable domain (rest looked up from reference TRBV5-1 and TRBJ1-2): KAGVTQTPRYLIKTRGQQVTLSCSPISGHRSVSWYQQTPGQGLQFLFEYFSETQRNKGNFPGRFSGRQFSNSRSEMNVSTLELGDSALYLCASSLVGTRGAPGYTFGSGTRLTVV.

At least ten counts were recorded for this clonotype. The chain couples TRBV29-1 to TRBJ1-2; 7 bases map to TRBD1. Germline CDR1 and CDR2: SQVTM and ANQGSEA. The CDR3 spans 13 residues. The trim removed 6 bases at V and 2 bases at J, leaving 6 bases unmatched. CDR3 loop: CSVVTGENYGYTF. The CDR3 DNA is TGCAGCGTCGTAACAGGGGAAAACTATGGCTACACCTTC.

This clonotype was seen repeatedly, ten times or more. The chain recombines TRBV29-1 with TRBJ1-1, with 7 bases that match TRBD1. Trimming removed 6 bases from V and 8 bases from J; junction bases left unmatched: 9. This CDR3 spans 12 amino acids. Looked up from germline, CDR1 is SQVTM and CDR2 is ANQGSEA. The CDR3 loop reads CSVKGAVKEAFF. The CDR3 DNA follows: TGCAGCGTGAAGGGGGCGGTCAAGGAAGCTTTCTTT.